This T cell receptor (beta chain) was observed in a study of T-cell memory formation after mild COVID-19. The wider study: Largely, the TCR clusters proved donor specific.

In regard to this clonotype: Its cognate antigen is unknown.

V lost 0 bases and J lost 8, with 22 bases in between. This CDR3 has 17 amino acids. Germline CDR1 and CDR2: LGHNA and YSLEER. Study-wide points: Contracting CD4+ clones were located mainly in CM and EM, and CD8+ clones in EMRA. Unconfirmed was the SARS-CoV-2 specificity of second-wave clones that peaked on day 37. CD4/CD8 balance characterized clones contracting day 15 to 85, and CD4+ skew characterized later expanders.

TCRdb independently ran MiXCR on the 5' RACE reads; one entry per CDR3 protein. The table shows about 430,000 distinct CDR3 sequences, with under 20% occurring only once. The sample taken for sequencing was PBMCs or a T cell subset sorted from them (not recorded which). This chain joins TRBV4-3 and TRBJ1-2; D gene unclear. The TCR comes from a man younger than 35 who had mild COVID-19 (a few samples of this study predate the infection). Cell type and time point are not known. DNA for the CDR3: TGCGCCAGCAGCCAAGATCATGTCCGGACGATTAGGAGGGGCTACACCTTC. Amino acids: CASSQDHVRTIRRGYTF.